Presented here are 21 T cell receptor beta chains from one specimen sequenced in a study of cytomegalovirus exposure and HLA in healthy donors. 60 Vbeta and 13 Jbeta primers were used in PCR. Clones were read by immunoSEQ multiplex PCR, and TCRdb kept only the in-frame ones, dropping some. The table has 90,000 to 100,000 clones, 80% to 85% seen once; the top ten hold roughly 1.4%. The sequenced material came from PBMCs. These receptor sequences come from a man aged 35-49 years in good health and CMV-seronegative.

The chain employs TRBV19 and TRBJ1-5, with no clear D. V was pared by 6 bases and J by 1 base, with 13 bases between. CDR1 is LNHDA and CDR2 is SQIVND in the germline V gene (reference sequence). This CDR3 has 15 amino acids. CDR3 protein: CASRLIPKSNQPQHF. CDR3 DNA: TGTGCCAGTAGATTAATTCCTAAAAGCAATCAGCCCCAGCATTTT. Filled out from reference TRBV19 and TRBJ1-5, the complete variable domain reads DGGITQSPKYLFRKEGQNVTLSCEQNLNHDAMYWYRQDPGQGLRLIYYSQIVNDFQKGDIAEGYSVSREKKESFPLTVTSAQKNPTAFYLCASRLIPKSNQPQHFGDGTRLSIL.

V and J are TRBV5-6 and TRBJ2-7, with 9 bases that match TRBD1. Trimming cost V 8 bases and J 3 bases; bases outside gene matches: 6. CDR3 length: 13 amino acids. The germline gives CDR1 SGHDT, CDR2 YYEEEE. Here the CDR3 DNA reads TGTGCCAGTTACCGACAGGGGGGCTACGAGCAGTACTTC. As protein: CASYRQGGYEQYF.

This chain uses TRBV28 with TRBJ2-7, with a tentative D call TRBD1 (5 bases). CDR1 is MDHEN, CDR2 SYDVKM, per germline. The CDR3 has 15 residues. The V gene lost 2 bases and the J gene lost 2 bases, with 13 bases spanning the gap. The CDR3, as DNA: TGTGCCAGCAGTTTAATGGTGAGCAGGGCCTACGAGCAGTACTTC. Amino acids: CASSLMVSRAYEQYF.

This chain connects TRBV25-1 to TRBJ2-1; 7 nucleotides match TRBD1. CDR3 size: 14 residues. V was pared by 6 bases and J by 3 bases, with 5 bases of the junction left unmatched. CDR1 and CDR2 from the germline V gene are MGHDK and SYGVNS. The CDR3 protein is CASRTGNVYNEQFF. The DNA of the CDR3 is TGTGCCAGCAGGACAGGGAACGTCTACAATGAGCAGTTCTTC.

The gene calls are TRBV4-3 and TRBJ2-2, with 8 bases fitting TRBD2. This CDR3 region has 15 residues. The V and J ends lost 0 bases and 7 bases, in that order; junction bases with no gene match: 4. Germline-derived CDR1 and CDR2 are LGHNA and YSLEER. The CDR3 sequence: CASSQDPGGLGELFF. CDR3 nucleotides: TGCGCCAGCAGCCAAGATCCGGGGGGGCTCGGGGAGCTGTTTTTT.

The rearrangement uses TRBV11-2 and TRBJ1-3; D might be TRBD1 (6 bases). In germline, CDR1 is SGHAT, CDR2 FQNNGV. This CDR3 is 13 amino acids long. The germline V and J ends were trimmed by 5 bases and 7 bases, with 12 bases remaining between them. The CDR3 DNA reads as TGTGCCAGCAGCCAGGGGACGTGGAACACCATATATTTT. Translation: CASSQGTWNTIYF.

This clone was detected a few times. V usage is TRBV20-1 and J usage is TRBJ2-1, with D possibly TRBD2 on 6 matching bases. Deletions cut 6 bases from V and 10 bases from J, with 13 bases between. CDR3 length: 11 amino acids. CDR1 is DFQATT, CDR2 SNEGSKA, per germline (reference sequence). The CDR3 reads CSAGRGAEQFF. The CDR3 DNA sequence: TGCAGTGCGGGGCGCGGGGCGGAGCAGTTCTTC.

This chain joins TRBV29-1 and TRBJ1-4, with D unresolved. The CDR3 sequence is 13 residues long. The ends were cut back, 3 bases at V and 7 bases at J, with 12 bases in the middle. Per the germline V gene, CDR1 is SQVTM and CDR2 is ANQGSEA. The CDR3 sequence is CSVDGHSGEKLFF. CDR3 sequence (DNA): TGCAGCGTTGACGGTCACAGCGGTGAAAAACTGTTTTTT.

This sequence joins TRBV5-1 and TRBJ2-3; D perhaps matches TRBD1 (6 bases). This CDR3 has 15 residues. CDR1 is SGHRS, CDR2 YFSETQ, per germline. With 0 bases removed from V and 1 base from J, the gap between germline ends came to 9 bases. As DNA, the CDR3 is TGCGCCAGCAGCTTGGAGGACAGAGGCACAGATACGCAGTATTTT. Protein: CASSLEDRGTDTQYF.

Comment on this clone: One junction end disagrees with the germline gene, perhaps due to a read error. This chain joins TRBV5-1 and TRBJ1-4, with unresolved D. In germline, CDR1 is SGHRS, CDR2 YFSETQ. The CDR3 contains 15 residues. The CDR3 protein is CASRRVRATNEKLFF. The DNA for the CDR3 is TGCGCTAGCAGGAGGGTTCGGGCAACTAATGAAAAACTGTTTTTT.

This clone turned up a few times. The J gene is TRBJ1-1, the V gene TRBV20-1; D is undetermined. Deletions cut 5 bases from V and 1 base from J, with 5 bases between. In germline, CDR1 is DFQATT, CDR2 SNEGSKA (reference sequence). The CDR3 sequence is 11 residues long. The CDR3 is CSALANTEAFF. CDR3 coding DNA: TGCAGTGCTTTGGCGAACACTGAAGCTTTCTTT.

The chain recombines TRBV27 with TRBJ1-4; 7 bases align to TRBD1. Germline loops: CDR1 MNHEY, CDR2 SMNVEV (reference sequence). Trimming cost V 5 bases and J 5 bases; bases outside gene matches: 8. This CDR3 has 15 amino acids. The DNA of the CDR3 is TGTGCCAGCAGTCCCCCGGACAGGAGGAATGAAAAACTGTTTTTT. This translates into CASSPPDRRNEKLFF.

This chain uses TRBV6-1 with TRBJ1-5; D not resolved. Germline V gene data show CDR1 as MNHNS and CDR2 as SASEGT. The CDR3 runs to 14 residues. V was pared by 8 bases and J by 0 bases, with 11 bases between. The CDR3 sequence is CASLRANSNQPQHF. The CDR3 DNA sequence: TGTGCCAGCCTAAGAGCGAATAGCAATCAGCCCCAGCATTTT.

This chain uses TRBV10-3 with TRBJ2-5; maybe TRBD1 (5 bases). CDR1 and CDR2 (germline): ENHRY, SYGVKD. Trimming removed 3 bases at V and 9 bases at J, with 20 bases between. This CDR3 contains 15 residues. Written as DNA, the CDR3 is TGTGCCATCAGTGAAGAAAAGGGGAAGCCGGGCGCCCAGTACTTC. It is translated as CAISEEKGKPGAQYF.

The chain has TRBV5-1 and TRBJ2-3; 13 bases map to TRBD2. Per the germline V gene, CDR1 is SGHRS and CDR2 is YFSETQ. The CDR3 totals 17 residues. V was pared by 4 bases and J by 2 bases, with 7 bases of the junction left unmatched. In DNA, the CDR3 is TGCGCCAGCAGCCCCCGTACTAGCGGGGGGGTCACAGATACGCAGTATTTT. It specifies CASSPRTSGGVTDTQYF.

This clone was found a few times. The chain is built from TRBV7-2 and TRBJ2-3; 8 bases are shared with TRBD2. V was pared by 3 bases and J by 4 bases, with 6 bases of the junction left unmatched. CDR1 and CDR2 from the germline V gene are SGHTA and FQGNSA. This CDR3 is built from 15 residues. DNA of the CDR3: TGTGCCAGCAGCTTTGGCGGGGGGTGGGCAGATACGCAGTATTTT. Translated, it gives CASSFGGGWADTQYF.

CDR3 residues: CASSSRLAGEYNEQFF. The CDR3 DNA reads TGTGCCAGCAGCTCACGACTAGCGGGGGAGTACAATGAGCAGTTCTTC. This rearrangement joins TRBV7-8 to TRBJ2-1; 12 bases are a match to TRBD2. Germline V gene data show CDR1 as SGHVS and CDR2 as FQNEAQ. With V trimmed by 4 bases and J by 4 bases, 5 bases remained unmatched. The CDR3 totals 16 residues.

The CDR3 sequence: CSVEAGTGWVGGNTIYF. The CDR3 DNA sequence: TGCAGCGTTGAAGCCGGGACAGGGTGGGTAGGTGGAAACACCATATATTTT. The rearrangement links TRBV29-1 to TRBJ1-3; 9 bases fit TRBD1. V trimming: 1 base; J trimming: 3 bases; junction bases outside the gene matches: 10. The germline V gene encodes CDR1 SQVTM and CDR2 ANQGSEA. The CDR3 length is 17 residues.

The DNA of the CDR3 is TGTGCCAGCAGTAAGAACGACAGGGTCGGCGGGGAGCTGTTTTTT. Protein product: CASSKNDRVGGELFF. The chain uses TRBV9 and TRBJ2-2, with 7 bases that match TRBD1. The CDR3 sequence is 15 residues long. The junction had 11 bases not matched to a gene; V was cut back by 5 bases and J by 7 bases. Germline values: CDR1 SGDLS, CDR2 YYNGEE.

The CDR3 sequence is CASSVGNSNQPQHF. DNA for the CDR3: TGCGCCAGCAGTGTCGGTAATAGCAATCAGCCCCAGCATTTT. The chain employs TRBV10-2 and TRBJ1-5; D not resolved. Germline lookup yields CDR1 WSHSY and CDR2 SAAADI. CDR3 length equals 14 residues. Trimming pared 4 bases from V and 0 bases from J, leaving 7 bases between.

The chain is built from TRBV28 and TRBJ1-1, with D unresolved. The germline V gene encodes CDR1 MDHEN and CDR2 SYDVKM. Trimming shortened V by 1 base and J by 7 bases, and 4 bases separated the two germline ends. The CDR3 length is 11 residues. The CDR3: CASSLYGEAFF. The DNA for the CDR3 is TGTGCCAGCAGTTTATACGGTGAAGCTTTCTTT. Full variable domain (missing parts from reference TRBV28 and TRBJ1-1): DVKVTQSSRYLVKRTGEKVFLECVQDMDHENMFWYRQDPGLGLRLIYFSYDVKMKEKGDIPEGYSVSREKKERFSLILESASTNQTSMYLCASSLYGEAFFGQGTRLTVV.